The clone carrying this T cell receptor beta chain was counted a few times. These data are taken from a study of T cells in Graves' hyperthyroidism and ophthalmopathy. Patients with uncontrolled infections, other autoimmune diseases, pregnancy or lactation were excluded. TCR beta CDR3 sequences were amplified from RNA transcripts. The HTBI primer set served for first-round RT-PCR of the TCR CDR3. MiXCR, applied by TCRdb to the multiplex PCR reads, yields one record per CDR3 protein. The repertoire consists of 600,000 to 850,000 distinct CDR3 sequences, with roughly a sixth occurring once and the leading ten covering roughly a sixth. Trimming cost V 10 bases and J 3 bases, with 19 bases left between them. The CDR3 extends over 15 amino acids. Germline CDR1 is ENHRY and CDR2 is SYGVKD.

The rearrangement joins TRBV10-3 to TRBJ1-3; D may be TRBD1 (5 bases). The source is a woman between 45 and 60 years old with Graves' hyperthyroidism that later progressed to Graves' ophthalmopathy. The source material was blood. CDR3 DNA: TGTGCCAGCTCATTACCCGACAGAGATGGAAACACCATATATTTT. Protein sequence: CASSLPDRDGNTIYF.